The 15 T cell receptor beta chains in this list originate from one sample, sequenced in a study of T cell changes during pregnancy in multiple sclerosis. Profiling relied on immunoSEQ multiplex PCR, and the TCRdb table lists in-frame clones only, not all of them. The data hold approximately 70,000 clones, with approximately 88% observed a single time. The source material was peripheral blood, sampled in the first trimester of pregnancy. These receptors were collected from a female donor in good health, enrolled as a control in a pregnancy study.

Only a few counts were recorded for this clone. One end of the junction fails to match germline, which may point to a read error. The chain recombines TRBV28 with TRBJ1-2, with 7 bases that match TRBD1. Per the germline V gene, CDR1 is MDHEN and CDR2 is SYDVKM. The CDR3 is made up of 10 amino acids. The CDR3 nucleotides read TGTGCCAGCAGTGCACCGGGACAGTCCTTC. Protein sequence: CASSAPGQSF.

This clone appeared a few times. The J gene is TRBJ1-1, the V gene TRBV15; D uncertain. This CDR3 has 12 amino acids. Germline CDR1 is LNHNV and CDR2 is YYDKDF (reference sequence). V dropped 6 bases and J dropped 1 base, with 6 bases sitting between them. This CDR3 reads CATRRQNTEAFF. The CDR3 nucleotides read TGTGCCACCAGGAGACAGAACACTGAAGCTTTCTTT.

The V gene is TRBV6-5, the J gene TRBJ2-3; maybe TRBD1 (5 bases). V was pared by 6 bases and J by 4 bases, with 11 bases between. Looked up from germline, CDR1 is MNHEY and CDR2 is SVGAGI. This CDR3 contains 13 residues. In nucleotides, the CDR3 is TGTGCCAGCAGCCGTATAGGGGCAGATACGCAGTATTTT. Protein sequence: CASSRIGADTQYF.

The CDR3 loop is CASSPGVGAGNSPLHF. CDR3 nucleotides: TGTGCCAGCAGCCCCGGCGTGGGGGCGGGTAATTCACCCCTCCACTTT. The V gene is TRBV7-6, the J gene TRBJ1-6, with TRBD1 as a possible D gene (6 bases). CDR3 length: 16 residues. Germline-derived CDR1 and CDR2 are SGHVS and FNYEAQ. V lost 5 bases and J lost 6, with 17 bases in between.

The chain combines TRBV5-1 with TRBJ2-3; 10 bases fit TRBD2. CDR3 length: 18 residues. The germline CDR1 and CDR2 sequences are SGHRS and YFSETQ. Germline trimming cut 0 bases from V and 5 bases from J; bases unmatched to any gene: 12. In nucleotides, the CDR3 is TGCGCCAGCAGCTTGGCCAGTCGGACTAGCGGTTTCAGAGATACGCAGTATTTT. It is translated as CASSLASRTSGFRDTQYF.

For the CDR3, the DNA is TGTGCCAGCAGCTTAGATTGGGGGTCGGGAGACACCATATATTTT. Its protein is CASSLDWGSGDTIYF. V gene TRBV7-9 combines with J gene TRBJ1-3; D is possibly TRBD1 (5 bases). V dropped 1 base and J dropped 8 bases, with 15 bases sitting between them. Germline lookup yields CDR1 SEHNR and CDR2 FQNEAQ (reference sequence). The length of the CDR3 is 15 residues.

The chain carries TRBV7-9 and TRBJ2-1; possible D gene TRBD2, 6 bases. Germline V gene sequence: CDR1 SEHNR, CDR2 FQNEAQ (reference sequence). V lost 5 bases and J lost 7, with 9 bases in between. CDR3 length: 12 residues. The CDR3 loop reads CASSGGRNEQFF. The CDR3 bases are TGTGCCAGCAGCGGTGGGAGGAATGAGCAGTTCTTC.

The rearrangement links TRBV6-6 to TRBJ2-3; TRBD2 matches 9 bases. The CDR3 has 15 residues. Per the germline V gene, CDR1 is MNHNY and CDR2 is SVGAGI (reference sequence). The junction had 5 bases not matched to a gene; V was cut back by 7 bases and J by 0 bases. The CDR3 bases are TGTGCCAGCAAGATTAGCGGGGGTAGCACAGATACGCAGTATTTT. This encodes CASKISGGSTDTQYF.

This clone turned up a few times. This CDR3 reads CASSRGDSETRIEAFF. CDR3 nucleotides: TGTGCCAGCAGCCGAGGGGACAGCGAAACTAGAATCGAAGCTTTCTTT. The chain employs TRBV4-2 and TRBJ1-1, with 7 bases fitting TRBD1. The CDR3 covers 16 residues. The germline gives CDR1 LGHNA, CDR2 YNFKEQ. The ends lost 4 bases at V and 8 bases at J; junction bases unmatched: 16.

This rearrangement joins TRBV4-3 to TRBJ2-2; 9 bases line up with TRBD2. This CDR3 comprises 16 residues. CDR1 is LGHNA, CDR2 YSLEER, per germline. Trimming at V came to 0 bases and at J to 6 bases, leaving 5 bases not matched to a gene. The CDR3 loop is CASSQEVAGVSGELFF. The CDR3 DNA follows: TGCGCCAGCAGCCAAGAGGTAGCGGGAGTATCCGGGGAGCTGTTTTTT.

This clone is a singleton in its sample. This chain links TRBV5-4 with TRBJ2-1, with D possibly matching TRBD2 (5 bases). This CDR3 is 12 amino acids long. Germline lookup yields CDR1 SGHNT and CDR2 YYREEE (reference sequence). V shed 0 bases and J shed 8 bases, with 6 bases lying between them. CDR3 residues: CASSLGGYEQFF. As DNA, the CDR3 is TGTGCCAGCAGCTTGGGAGGGTATGAGCAGTTCTTC.

V is TRBV29-1 and J is TRBJ1-2; TRBD1 matches at 8 bases. J gave up 3 bases and V 5 bases, and 8 bases lay outside the gene matches. This CDR3 contains 14 residues. Germline CDR1 and CDR2: SQVTM and ANQGSEA. The CDR3 DNA reads TGCAGCGTTTTTACAGGGGGTTCATACTATGGCTACACCTTC. It specifies CSVFTGGSYYGYTF.

The chain recombines TRBV19 with TRBJ1-2; the D is unclear. CDR1 LNHDA and CDR2 SQIVND come from the germline V gene (reference sequence). The CDR3 extends over 13 amino acids. Trimming shortened V by 4 bases and J by 5 bases, and 11 bases separated the two germline ends. The CDR3 region has the DNA TGTGCCAGTAGTAGATTGCGAGGGTATGGCTACACCTTC. This gives the protein CASSRLRGYGYTF.

The chain links TRBV27 to TRBJ1-5, with 8 positions matching TRBD1. The CDR3 contains 14 residues. Germline lookup yields CDR1 MNHEY and CDR2 SMNVEV (reference sequence). J lost 6 bases, V lost 5 bases, and 6 bases had no gene match. The CDR3: CASSLRDRGQPQHF. CDR3 in DNA: TGTGCCAGCAGTCTTCGAGACAGGGGTCAGCCCCAGCATTTT.

The chain is built from TRBV10-1 and TRBJ2-5; 9 bases fit TRBD2. This CDR3 region has 14 residues. Germline-derived CDR1 and CDR2 are WNHNN and SYGVQD (reference sequence). V lost 1 base to trimming and J lost 5 bases; unmatched junction nucleotides: 2. The DNA of the CDR3 is TGCGCCAGCAGTGAGTTGGCGGGAGGGGAGACCCAGTACTTC. Residues: CASSELAGGETQYF.